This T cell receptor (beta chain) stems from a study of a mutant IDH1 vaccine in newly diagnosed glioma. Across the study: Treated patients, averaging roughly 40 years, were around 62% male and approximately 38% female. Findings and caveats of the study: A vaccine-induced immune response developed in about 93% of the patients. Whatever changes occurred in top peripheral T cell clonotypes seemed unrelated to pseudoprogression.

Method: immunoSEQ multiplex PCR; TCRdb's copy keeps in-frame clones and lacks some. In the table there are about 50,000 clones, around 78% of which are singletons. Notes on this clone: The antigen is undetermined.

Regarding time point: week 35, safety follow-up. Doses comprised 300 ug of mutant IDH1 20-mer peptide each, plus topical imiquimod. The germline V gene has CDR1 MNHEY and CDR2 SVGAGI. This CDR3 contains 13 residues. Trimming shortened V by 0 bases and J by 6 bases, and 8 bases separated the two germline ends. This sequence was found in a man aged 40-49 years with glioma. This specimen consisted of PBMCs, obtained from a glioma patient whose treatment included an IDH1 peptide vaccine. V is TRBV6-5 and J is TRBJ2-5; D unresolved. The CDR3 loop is CASSYSRGQTQYF. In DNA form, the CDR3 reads TGTGCCAGCAGTTACTCGAGAGGTCAGACCCAGTACTTC.